A single sample gave rise to the 20 T cell receptor beta chains below, sequenced in a study of blood T cell repertoires in COVID-19. Only in-frame clones appear in the TCRdb table, and some are missing; sequencing was by immunoSEQ multiplex PCR. The sample has about 260,000 clones, about 87% seen once. The specimen sequenced was peripheral blood. Receptor source: a human donor in a cohort sampled during active COVID-19.

The chain has TRBV24-1 and TRBJ2-3; TRBD1 matches 7 bases. Germline values: CDR1 KGHDR, CDR2 SFDVKD. The CDR3 consists of 16 residues. Unmatched junction bases numbered 8, after V lost 4 bases and J lost 2 bases. The CDR3 DNA follows: TGTGCCACCAGTGAACATGGGACAGTGAACACAGATACGCAGTATTTT. As protein: CATSEHGTVNTDTQYF.

The chain has TRBV3-1 (or the pseudogene TRBV3-2) and TRBJ2-3; 8 bases are shared with TRBD2. The germline V gene has CDR1 LGHDT and CDR2 YNNKEL (reference sequence). This CDR3 contains 14 residues. Losses at the gene ends were 6 bases for V and 0 bases for J; bases not matched to a gene: 2. CDR3 region: CASSKRGSTDTQYF. DNA for the CDR3: TGTGCCAGCAGTAAGCGGGGGAGCACAGATACGCAGTATTTT.

This clone showed up just a few times. This rearrangement joins TRBV11-3 to TRBJ2-7, with 7 nucleotides matching TRBD2. Trimming at V came to 4 bases and at J to 7 bases, leaving 10 bases not matched to a gene. This CDR3 has 14 amino acids. CDR1 is SGHNT and CDR2 is YENEEA in the germline V gene. In DNA form, the CDR3 reads TGTGCCAGCAGCTCCAGCGGGGACCAGGGTGAGCAGTACTTC. Its translation is CASSSSGDQGEQYF.

This chain connects TRBV5-4 to TRBJ2-2; perhaps TRBD2 as D (5 bases). This CDR3 contains 13 residues. The V and J ends lost 2 bases and 7 bases respectively, with 9 bases between them. Germline CDR1 is SGHNT and CDR2 is YYREEE (reference sequence). The CDR3 protein is CASSFWAGGELFF. The DNA of the CDR3 is TGTGCCAGCAGCTTTTGGGCGGGCGGGGAGCTGTTTTTT.

The chain links TRBV5-4 to TRBJ2-3, with D unresolved. The length of the CDR3 is 16 residues. V was trimmed by 3 bases and J by 1 base, leaving 15 bases between them. Germline V gives CDR1 SGHNT, CDR2 YYREEE (reference sequence). CDR3 protein: CASSSTAVSGTDTQYF. The CDR3 DNA is TGTGCCAGCAGCTCGACCGCGGTTTCCGGCACAGATACGCAGTATTTT.

V usage is TRBV6-6 and J usage is TRBJ1-4; no reliable D call. This CDR3 has 12 residues. CDR1 and CDR2 from the germline V gene are MNHNY and SVGAGI (reference sequence). V dropped 6 bases and J dropped 8 bases, with 10 bases sitting between them. The chain's CDR3 is CASRSDGEKLFF. Here the CDR3 DNA reads TGTGCCAGCAGGAGCGACGGGGAAAAACTGTTTTTT.

This clone was seen once. The chain employs TRBV4-3 and TRBJ2-3, with 11 nucleotides matching TRBD1. Germline CDR1 is LGHNA and CDR2 is YSLEER. The V segment lost 0 bases and the J segment 1 base; nucleotides outside the gene matches: 6. The length of the CDR3 is 18 residues. CDR3 DNA sequence: TGCGCCAGCAGCCAAGATTGGACAGGGGGCGCGGGCACAGATACGCAGTATTTT. This encodes CASSQDWTGGAGTDTQYF.

V gene TRBV5-1 combines with J gene TRBJ1-4; D is uncertain. V was clipped by 0 bases and J by 0 bases, with 9 bases between them. CDR3 length: 16 residues. Looked up from germline, CDR1 is SGHRS and CDR2 is YFSETQ. In DNA, the CDR3 is TGCGCCAGCAGCTTGGGGCGGCAGTCAACTAATGAAAAACTGTTTTTT. Amino acid sequence: CASSLGRQSTNEKLFF.

Points on this clone: Compared with germline, one end of the junction differs, possibly owing to a read error. This rearrangement joins TRBV7-7 to TRBJ2-1; 11 bases are a match to TRBD2. There are 15 residues in the CDR3. Looked up from germline, CDR1 is SSHAT and CDR2 is FNYEAQ (reference sequence). This CDR3 is CASSSRLAGYNEQFF. The CDR3 nucleotides are TGTGCTAGCAGCTCGCGACTAGCGGGGTACAATGAGCAGTTCTTC.

V usage is TRBV5-8 and J usage is TRBJ2-1, with D unclear. In germline, CDR1 is SGHTS, CDR2 YDEGEE. The CDR3 contains 15 residues. V lost 2 bases to trimming and J lost 2 bases, with 11 bases between them. The CDR3 region has the DNA TGTGCCAGCAGCTTAAACGGGTTAGCCTACAATGAGCAGTTCTTC. This sequence encodes CASSLNGLAYNEQFF.

This clone was detected only once. V and J are TRBV7-6 and TRBJ2-7; D perhaps matches TRBD1 (6 bases). The V gene's germline CDR1 is SGHVS and CDR2 FNYEAQ. This CDR3 region has 14 residues. Between the trimmed V and J ends, which lost 5 bases and 3 bases, there was a span of 14 bases. In DNA form, the CDR3 reads TGTGCCAGCAGCAGGGGGTTGGCCGGCTACGAGCAGTACTTC. It translates to CASSRGLAGYEQYF.

This sequence joins TRBV5-8 and TRBJ1-2; D is unresolved. From germline, CDR1 is SGHTS and CDR2 YDEGEE. The CDR3 has 13 residues. V was pared by 5 bases and J by 4 bases, with 12 bases between. CDR3 DNA: TGTGCCAGCAGACCTGACCGGGGCTATGGCTACACCTTC. It is translated as CASRPDRGYGYTF.

The V and J genes are TRBV3-1 (or the pseudogene TRBV3-2) and TRBJ2-5, with D perhaps TRBD2 (7 bases). The V end lost 4 bases, the J end lost 5 bases, and 17 bases lay between the germline ends. This CDR3 is 15 amino acids long. Per the germline V gene, CDR1 is LGHDT and CDR2 is YNNKEL (reference sequence). This CDR3 reads CASSRRGGLWETQYF. For the CDR3, the DNA is TGTGCCAGCAGCCGAAGGGGGGGGCTGTGGGAGACCCAGTACTTC.

This rearrangement joins TRBV3-1 (or the pseudogene TRBV3-2) to TRBJ1-2, with 9 bases fitting TRBD1. Trimming took 2 bases from V and 5 from J; bases not matched to a gene: 3. The CDR3 spans 14 residues. CDR1 is LGHDT, CDR2 YNNKEL, per germline (reference sequence). The CDR3 nucleotides are TGTGCCAGCAGCCAACTTGGACAGGGGTATGGCTACACCTTC. Encoded protein: CASSQLGQGYGYTF.

This clone was observed many times. J is TRBJ1-3 and V is TRBV9; no firm D call. Germline CDR1 and CDR2: SGDLS and YYNGEE. This CDR3 has 16 amino acids. V was shortened by 4 bases and J by 0 bases, with 14 bases between the two germline ends. The CDR3 reads CASSQASAYSGNTIYF. CDR3 sequence (DNA): TGTGCCAGCAGCCAAGCGTCAGCTTACTCTGGAAACACCATATATTTT. Supplemented by reference TRBV9 and TRBJ1-3, the full variable domain reads DSGVTQTPKHLITATGQRVTLRCSPRSGDLSVYWYQQSLDQGLQFLIQYYNGEERAKGNILERFSAQQFPDLHSELNLSSLELGDSALYFCASSQASAYSGNTIYFGEGSWLTVV.

The V gene is TRBV25-1, the J gene TRBJ1-2, with 8 nucleotides matching TRBD1. V shed 4 bases and J 6 bases; nucleotides not matched to a gene: 13. This CDR3 region has 16 residues. Germline values: CDR1 MGHDK, CDR2 SYGVNS. The CDR3 spells CASSGGDRKVVHGYTF. Written as DNA, the CDR3 is TGTGCCAGCAGTGGGGGGGACAGGAAGGTCGTTCATGGCTACACCTTC.

The chain has TRBV7-8 and TRBJ1-2; 10 bases agree with TRBD1. This CDR3 is 15 amino acids long. Germline V gene sequence: CDR1 SGHVS, CDR2 FQNEAQ. J gave up 0 bases and V 4 bases, and 2 bases lay outside the gene matches. The CDR3 loop reads CASSSGTGANYGYTF. The CDR3, as DNA: TGTGCCAGCAGCTCCGGGACAGGGGCTAACTATGGCTACACCTTC. Together with reference TRBV7-8 and TRBJ1-2, the CDR3 gives the full variable domain: GAGVSQSPRYKVAKRGQDVALRCDPISGHVSLFWYQQALGQGPEFLTYFQNEAQLDKSGLPSDRFFAERPEGSVSTLKIQRTQQEDSAVYLCASSSGTGANYGYTFGSGTRLTVV.

The rearrangement uses TRBV2 and TRBJ2-7, with D perhaps TRBD2 (6 bases). V was shortened by 2 bases and J by 1 base, with 15 bases between the two germline ends. There are 16 residues in the CDR3. CDR1 is SNHLY, CDR2 FYNNEI, per germline. The CDR3, as DNA: TGTGCCAGCAGTGAAACCACGGGAGTGTGGTCCTACGAGCAGTACTTC. Its protein product is CASSETTGVWSYEQYF.

The rearrangement joins TRBV5-4 to TRBJ2-1; perhaps TRBD2 as D (7 bases). Per the germline V gene, CDR1 is SGHNT and CDR2 is YYREEE (reference sequence). Trimming removed 5 bases at V and 4 bases at J, with 19 bases between. The CDR3 totals 16 residues. CDR3 amino acids: CASSFGGSGAYNEQFF. CDR3 nucleotide sequence: TGTGCCAGCAGTTTTGGGGGCAGCGGGGCATACAATGAGCAGTTCTTC.

The rearrangement uses TRBV27 and TRBJ2-5; 12 bases agree with TRBD2. From germline, CDR1 is MNHEY and CDR2 SMNVEV (reference sequence). Unmatched junction bases numbered 5, after V lost 5 bases and J lost 7 bases. The CDR3 extends over 14 amino acids. The CDR3 region is CASSGLAGKRTQYF. The CDR3 DNA sequence: TGTGCCAGCAGTGGACTAGCGGGAAAGAGGACCCAGTACTTC.